The rows below give T cell receptor beta chains drawn from one sample of a study of blood T cell repertoires in COVID-19. Only in-frame clones appear in the TCRdb table, and some are missing; sequencing was by immunoSEQ multiplex PCR. The data contain about 130,000 clones, over 60% of them singletons. The sequenced material came from peripheral blood. The receptors shown here come from a man aged 40-50 years with active or convalescent COVID-19. Each CDR3 is given with its conserved first and last residue. D genes are given only for firm matches. Size is stated for part of the rows, as once, few or many counts, or as a class when the clone is expanded.

j_gene	abundance	d_gene	v_gene	CDR3nt	CDR3aa
TRBJ1-5	NA	TRBD1	TRBV27	TGTGCCAGCAGTCCACGGGACAGGACGGAGAGACAGCCCCAGCATTTT	CASSPRDRTERQPQHF
TRBJ1-5	once	NA	TRBV20-1	TGCAGTGCGGCGGGTCAGCCCCAGCATTTT	CSAAGQPQHF
TRBJ1-3	NA	NA	TRBV9	TGTGCCAGCAGCCAAAGGGGTTCCGGAAACACCATATATTTT	CASSQRGSGNTIYF
TRBJ1-1	NA	NA	TRBV5-4	TGTGCCAGCAGCAGTTGGCATACGAACACTGAAGCTTTCTTT	CASSSWHTNTEAFF
TRBJ2-5	NA	TRBD1	TRBV19	TGTGCCAGTAGTATTTCGGGACAGGGAAAAGAGACCCAGTACTTC	CASSISGQGKETQYF
TRBJ1-6	few	NA	TRBV5-4	TGTGCCAGCAGCTTTAAACTTGGAGAATCACCCCTCCACTTT	CASSFKLGESPLHF
TRBJ1-3	once	TRBD1	TRBV19	TGTGCCAGTAGTAGCGGGACAGGCCTTGGAAACACCATATATTTT	CASSSGTGLGNTIYF
TRBJ2-3	NA	TRBD1	TRBV11-3	TGTGCCAGCAGCTTAGGTCTGAGGGGGCTATACGATACGCAGTATTTT	CASSLGLRGLYDTQYF
TRBJ2-1	NA	TRBD2	TRBV7-9	TGTGCCAGCAGCATCCTAGCGGGAGGATCGGGTGAGCAGTTCTTC	CASSILAGGSGEQFF
TRBJ2-5	few	NA	TRBV3-1/TRBV3-2	TGTGCCAGCAGCGGACAGTACCAAGAGACCCAGTACTTC	CASSGQYQETQYF
TRBJ2-2	once	NA	TRBV19	TGTGCCAGTAGTTCCCGAAACCTGTTTGGGGGCCCAACCTACACCGGGGAGCTGTTTTTT	CASSSRNLFGGPTYTGELFF
TRBJ1-5	NA	NA	TRBV6-6	TGTGCCAGCAGTTCCCGTTATCTAGACGCAGGGCAGCCCCAGCATTTT	CASSSRYLDAGQPQHF
TRBJ2-3	NA	NA	TRBV28	TGTGCCAGCAGTTTTCCAAACACAGATACGCAGTATTTT	CASSFPNTDTQYF
TRBJ1-6	NA	TRBD1	TRBV28	TGTGCCAGCAGCCCGTCCAGGGGGCTAGTTTCACCCCTCCACTTT	CASSPSRGLVSPLHF
TRBJ1-2	NA	NA	TRBV5-1	TGCGCCAGCAGAAATAGCGGGATGCAGTATGGCTACACCTTC	CASRNSGMQYGYTF
TRBJ2-3	few	NA	TRBV7-2	TGTGCCAGCAGCTCCCCGATACAGGGCACAGATACGCAGTATTTT	CASSSPIQGTDTQYF
TRBJ2-7	NA	TRBD2	TRBV9	TGTGCCAGCAGCGCAAGTGGTCCGACTAGCGACTCCTACGAGCAGTACTTC	CASSASGPTSDSYEQYF
TRBJ1-1	NA	TRBD1	TRBV19	TGTGCCAGTAGTGTCGGACAGGTTCTCGCTGAAGCTTTCTTT	CASSVGQVLAEAFF
TRBJ2-1	NA	NA	TRBV5-4	TGTGCCAGCACCTCGTCGAGGCGCTACAATGAGCAGTTCTTC	CASTSSRRYNEQFF
TRBJ2-3	once	NA	TRBV29-1	TGCAGCGGAGCAGGGGTCCCCCCCACAGATACGCAGTATTTT	CSGAGVPPTDTQYF
TRBJ1-1	NA	NA	TRBV6-2/TRBV6-3	TGTGCCAGCAGTTACCCGAAGGGGGCTGAAGCTTTCTTT	CASSYPKGAEAFF
TRBJ2-6	NA	NA	TRBV9	TGTGCCAGCAGCGCCTCCGGGGCTGGGGCCAACGTCCTGACTTTC	CASSASGAGANVLTF
TRBJ1-5	NA	NA	TRBV6-5	TGTGCCAGCACTGTTGGGGCGAATCAGCCCCAGCATTTT	CASTVGANQPQHF
TRBJ1-4	NA	NA	TRBV4-1	TGCGCCAGCAGCCAAGGGTCTGAGTATGGAAAACTGTTTTTT	CASSQGSEYGKLFF
TRBJ2-7	NA	NA	TRBV6-1	TGTGCCAGCAGTGACCCCCATCGGTTCTCCTACGAGCAGTACTTC	CASSDPHRFSYEQYF
TRBJ1-2	NA	TRBD1	TRBV7-6	TGTGCCAGCAGGCTTACGGGACAGGGATGTGGCTACACCTTC	CASRLTGQGCGYTF
TRBJ2-1	NA	TRBD2	TRBV5-6	TGTGCCAGCAGCTGGGGATTAGCGGGAGGGGAGGGGGATGAGCAGTTCTTC	CASSWGLAGGEGDEQFF
TRBJ1-1	NA	NA	TRBV3-1/TRBV3-2	TGTGCCAGCAGTAAGGGGCCGAACACTGAAGCTTTCTTT	CASSKGPNTEAFF
TRBJ2-2	NA	NA	TRBV7-8	TGTGCCAGCAGCTCCGCGGCTGCCAGAGGCGGGGAGCTGTTTTTT	CASSSAAARGGELFF
TRBJ1-1	NA	NA	TRBV3-1/TRBV3-2	TGTGCCAGCAGCCTGGCCGGGAGGAACACTGAAGCTTTCTTT	CASSLAGRNTEAFF
TRBJ1-5	NA	TRBD1	TRBV19	TGCGGAGTAGGGGGCCCAAATCAGCCCCAGCATTTT	CGVGGPNQPQHF
TRBJ1-6	NA	NA	TRBV27	TGTGCCAGCAGTTTTTCTAGGGGGAATTCACCCCTCCACTTT	CASSFSRGNSPLHF
TRBJ1-5	NA	NA	TRBV28	TGTGCCAGCAGTTCCCTACCGTTTAAGACAGCCAGCAATCAGCCCCAGCATTTT	CASSSLPFKTASNQPQHF
TRBJ2-1	few	TRBD2	TRBV24-1	TGTGCCACCAGGGGGACTAGCGGGAGAAATGAGCAGTTCTTC	CATRGTSGRNEQFF
TRBJ2-3	NA	TRBD2	TRBV5-1	TGCGCCAGCAGCACGAGGACTAGCGGGGGCACAGATACGCAGTATTTT	CASSTRTSGGTDTQYF
TRBJ2-1	NA	TRBD1	TRBV7-9	TGTGCCAGCAGCGAGACAGGGGGACGGAACAATGAGCAGTTCTTC	CASSETGGRNNEQFF
TRBJ1-2	NA	NA	TRBV5-8	TGTGCCAGCAGCTTTCGGTTTAGCTACACCTTC	CASSFRFSYTF
TRBJ2-3	once	TRBD2	TRBV18	TGTGCCAGCTCACCCGAGACTAGCGTCATAACAGATACGCAGTATTTT	CASSPETSVITDTQYF
TRBJ1-4	few	NA	TRBV30	TGTGCCTGGACGAGTAATTTAAATGAAAAACTGTTTTTT	CAWTSNLNEKLFF
TRBJ2-7	NA	TRBD1	TRBV5-1	TGCGCCAGCAGCCTGGGACAGGGCCTACTTTACGAGCAGTACTTC	CASSLGQGLLYEQYF
TRBJ1-1	NA	NA	TRBV6-1	TGTGCCAGCAGTTATTTAGAAACTGAAGCTTTCTTT	CASSYLETEAFF
TRBJ2-3	NA	TRBD1	TRBV2	TGTGCCAGCAGTGAAGGCAGAACAGGGGCTGCGGATACGCAGTATTTT	CASSEGRTGAADTQYF
TRBJ1-2	NA	NA	TRBV11-1	TGTGCCAGCAGCTTACCCTCCCCTGACAGCCCCGGCTACACCTTC	CASSLPSPDSPGYTF
TRBJ2-5	NA	NA	TRBV28	TGTGCCAGCAGTTTACGATTGGCCCAAGAGACCCAGTACTTC	CASSLRLAQETQYF
TRBJ1-2	NA	TRBD1	TRBV6-5	TGTGCCAGCAGTTACTCGGCGGGACAGGGAATGGGCTACACCTTC	CASSYSAGQGMGYTF
TRBJ1-6	NA	NA	TRBV5-1	TGCGCCAGCAGCCCGCAGGACACTGGCTCACCCCTCCACTTT	CASSPQDTGSPLHF
TRBJ1-5	NA	TRBD1	TRBV28	TGTGCCAGCAGAAGGACAGGGGTAAGGGGCAATCAGCCCCAGCATTTT	CASRRTGVRGNQPQHF
TRBJ1-5	NA	TRBD1	TRBV6-6	TGTGCCAGCAGTTGGGACAGGTCTAGCAATCAGCCCCAGCATTTT	CASSWDRSSNQPQHF
TRBJ2-7	NA	TRBD1	TRBV7-9	TGTGCCAGCAGCCCCCCCGGACAGGGGATTTACGAGCAGTACTTC	CASSPPGQGIYEQYF
TRBJ1-1	NA	NA	TRBV11-2	TGTGCCAGCAGCTACGGACAGCACACTGAAGCTTTCTTT	CASSYGQHTEAFF
TRBJ1-1	few	NA	TRBV19	TGTGCCAGTAGTTCCGCAGGGTACACTGAAGCTTTCTTT	CASSSAGYTEAFF
TRBJ1-2	NA	NA	TRBV21-1	TGTGCCACCGGGGGGCCCACGGGGCTCTACACCTTC	CATGGPTGLYTF
TRBJ1-2	NA	NA	TRBV24-1	TGTGCCACCAGTGACCCCGACAGTAACTATGGCTACACCTTC	CATSDPDSNYGYTF
TRBJ1-1	NA	NA	TRBV5-1	TGCGCCAGCAGTCTATCGGGGTCCGACACTGAAGCTTTCTTT	CASSLSGSDTEAFF
TRBJ2-7	NA	TRBD2	TRBV19	TGTGCCAGTAGTCCTAGCGGGAGCTCCTACGAGCAGTACTTC	CASSPSGSSYEQYF
TRBJ2-7	NA	NA	TRBV27	TGTGCCAGCAGTTCGTCCAGGTGGTTCTACGAGCAGTACTTC	CASSSSRWFYEQYF
TRBJ1-1	NA	TRBD1	TRBV5-1	TGCGCCAGCAGCCCCATACAGGGGGCGAACACTGAAGCTTTCTTT	CASSPIQGANTEAFF